The TCR beta chain under discussion was sequenced for a study of Ad26.COV2.S vaccination and SARS-CoV-2 variants. Study at large: Doses of Ad26.COV2.S were injected into muscle once or twice, 56 days apart. Study conclusions and caveats: Post-vaccination spike-specific CD8+ and CD4+ T cell responses reportedly had substantial breadth.

Treatment: about 20 received Ad26.COV2.S at low or high dose, single or two shots; 5 received placebo; per-sample allocation not given. At day 63 after the first vaccine or placebo injection, samples were drawn. Whoever gave the sample was an adult aged 18-55 years in Boston. Only in-frame clones appear in the TCRdb table, and some are missing; sequencing was by immunoSEQ multiplex PCR. The sample includes fewer than 400,000 clones, 70% to 90% seen only once; the top ten take about 2.1%. Regarding this clone: What it recognizes is unknown.

This receptor was identified in a person aged 18-65 years who received the Ad26.COV2.S COVID-19 vaccine or a placebo. The specimen comprised peripheral blood, sampled in a trial of Ad26.COV2.S vaccine versus placebo.

The CDR3 region is CASSSGQGWEVNTEAFF. The CDR3 DNA reads as TGTGCCAGCAGCTCGGGACAGGGTTGGGAAGTGAACACTGAAGCTTTCTTT. The rearrangement links TRBV11-2 to TRBJ1-1; TRBD1 matches at 9 bases. Germline V gene lookup returns CDR1 SGHAT and CDR2 FQNNGV. Trimming cost V 4 bases and J 0 bases; bases outside gene matches: 9. The CDR3 is made up of 17 amino acids.